This is a list of T cell receptor beta chains from one sample in a study of regulatory dendritic cells for organ transplantation. No antigen is known for these receptors. Sequencing was performed with immunoSEQ multiplex PCR; in TCRdb, only in-frame clones are kept and a portion is missing. The sample has 9,500 to 15,000 clones; around 62% are singletons. The sequenced sample consisted of naive CD8+ T cells from blood cultured with dendritic cells. Every receptor here comes from a human donor in good health. Each CDR3 is given with its conserved first and last residue. D genes are given only for firm matches. The listing skips clone size in some rows; elsewhere it reads once, few, many or a size class.

v_gene	j_gene	abundance	d_gene	CDR3nt	CDR3aa
TRBV2	TRBJ1-2	few	TRBD1	TGTGCCAGCACCCCTTCCGAGACAGGGGTCGCCTATGGCTACACCTTC	CASTPSETGVAYGYTF
TRBV6-5	TRBJ2-3	-	-	TGTGCCAGCTCCCCTCTCCAGGCGGGTACGCAGTATTTT	CASSPLQAGTQYF
TRBV12-5	TRBJ1-4	-	-	TGTGCTAGTGGTTTGCCCGACAGTCCTCATGAAAAACTGTTTTTT	CASGLPDSPHEKLFF
TRBV18	TRBJ2-7	-	-	TGTGCCAGCTCGCCCGAGGGTGGCGAGCAGTACTTC	CASSPEGGEQYF
TRBV10-2	TRBJ2-1	-	TRBD1	TGCGCCAGCAGTGACAGACAGGGGGCGGGTCATTACGAACGGGATGAGCAGTTCTTC	CASSDRQGAGHYERDEQFF
TRBV29-1	TRBJ1-1	-	-	TGCAGCGTGGTTGAGGGGGAGACAGGATACCTGAACACTGAAGCTTTCTTT	CSVVEGETGYLNTEAFF
TRBV4-1	TRBJ2-7	-	-	TGCGCCAGCAGCCAAGATGCCAGGGTGGCCTACGAGCAGTACTTC	CASSQDARVAYEQYF
TRBV6-5	TRBJ1-2	-	TRBD1	TGTGCCAGCAGCGACTGGGACAGAAATGGCTACACCTTC	CASSDWDRNGYTF
TRBV5-1	TRBJ1-2	-	-	TGCGCCAGCAGCTTGTTTGGGGGCGATAACTATGGCTACACCTTC	CASSLFGGDNYGYTF
TRBV19	TRBJ2-5	-	-	TGTGCCAGTAGTATGCCCATGGGGCAGTCGGCCCAGTACTTC	CASSMPMGQSAQYF
TRBV12-5	TRBJ2-2	-	TRBD1	TGTGCTAGTGGCCCCGGGACAGGGTTGCCCGGGGAGCTGTTTTTT	CASGPGTGLPGELFF
TRBV5-6	TRBJ2-7	-	TRBD1	TGTGCCAGCAGCAGGGGACAGGGGGCTGTCTACGAGCAGTACTTC	CASSRGQGAVYEQYF
TRBV7-9	TRBJ2-5	few	-	TGTGCCAGCAGCTTCGGACAGAGTTTTGAGACCCAGTACTTC	CASSFGQSFETQYF
TRBV15	TRBJ1-3	-	-	TGTGCCACCAGCAGTGGTCGTGGGGCCAACACCATATATTTT	CATSSGRGANTIYF
TRBV7-2	TRBJ1-1	-	TRBD1	TGTGCCAGCAGTGATACAGGGGGCGTGACTGAAGCTTTCTTT	CASSDTGGVTEAFF
TRBV27	TRBJ2-2	few	-	TGTGCCAGCAGTTCGGGACTGGTCACCGGGGAGCTGTTTTTT	CASSSGLVTGELFF
TRBV6-7	TRBJ1-2	-	TRBD1	TGTGCCAGCAGATCTACGACAGGGCCTCTCGACTACACCTTC	CASRSTTGPLDYTF
TRBV7-9	TRBJ2-2	-	-	TGTGCCAGCAGCCCCCCTGGGGAGCTGTTTTTT	CASSPPGELFF
TRBV11-2	TRBJ1-2	few	TRBD1	TGTGCCAGCAGCTTCGGGACAGGGTTTAGCTACACCTTC	CASSFGTGFSYTF
TRBV19	TRBJ1-1	-	-	TGTGCCACCCGGACGGGGGGCACTGAAGCTTTCTTT	CATRTGGTEAFF
TRBV9	TRBJ2-1	-	TRBD2	TGTGCCAGCAGCCTACTGAGTAGCGGGGCACCCTACAATGAGCAGTTCTTC	CASSLLSSGAPYNEQFF
TRBV7-9	TRBJ2-3	few	TRBD2	TGTGCCAGCAGCTCACCACTAGCGGGGGACTCCACAGATACGCAGTATTTT	CASSSPLAGDSTDTQYF
TRBV12-5	TRBJ2-7	-	TRBD2	TGTGCTAGTGGTTTGGTCATTGGGACTAGCGGGGGGCCCTACGAGCAGTACTTC	CASGLVIGTSGGPYEQYF
TRBV5-1	TRBJ2-1	-	TRBD1	TGCGCCAGCAGGCCGGGACAGGGTCTAAATGAGCAGTTCTTC	CASRPGQGLNEQFF
TRBV27	TRBJ2-7	once	TRBD1	TGTGCCAGCAGTTCCCTTCTCACAGGGGTCTACGAGCAGTACTTC	CASSSLLTGVYEQYF
TRBV1	TRBJ1-1	once	-	-	CTSSQHRDRAAFGDGNTEAFF
TRBV4-3	TRBJ2-7	-	-	TGCGCCAGCAGCCAAGATAGCGCAGGATACTACGAGCAGTACTTC	CASSQDSAGYYEQYF
TRBV4-3	TRBJ2-1	-	-	TGCGCCAGCAGCTCAAGATTGGTTAGCGAGCCTGTTTACAATGAGCAGTTCTTC	CASSSRLVSEPVYNEQFF
TRBV18	TRBJ2-3	-	TRBD2	TGTGCCAGCTCACCACCGATAGCGGGGGACCCTAGCACAGATACGCAGTATTTT	CASSPPIAGDPSTDTQYF
TRBV7-8	TRBJ2-1	medium-sized	TRBD2	TGTGCCAGCAGCTTAGCTAGCGGGGGGCCACCCCACAATGAGCAGTTCTTC	CASSLASGGPPHNEQFF
TRBV9	TRBJ1-1	-	TRBD1	TGTGCCAGCAGCGCCGACAGGGCGAACACTGAAGCTTTCTTT	CASSADRANTEAFF
TRBV6-4	TRBJ1-2	-	-	TGTGCCAGCAGTAGAATCCAGGGTGACTATGGCTACACCTTC	CASSRIQGDYGYTF
TRBV4-1	TRBJ1-5	-	-	TGCGCCAGCAGCCGGATCATCGGGGGCAATCAGCCCCAGCATTTT	CASSRIIGGNQPQHF
TRBV5-6	TRBJ1-4	-	TRBD1	TGTGCCAGCAGCCCGGACAGGGGGAAGTCTAGAGAAAAACTGTTTTTT	CASSPDRGKSREKLFF
TRBV4-1	TRBJ2-7	few	TRBD1	TGCGCCAGCAGCCTCGGGGTGACAGGGACCTACGAGCAGTACTTC	CASSLGVTGTYEQYF
TRBV7-9	TRBJ1-1	-	TRBD1	TGTGCCAGCAGCTCAGAATCAGGGGGAACTGAAGCTTTCTTT	CASSSESGGTEAFF
TRBV4-1	TRBJ1-3	-	-	TGCGCCAGCAGCCAAGACACAGGCTCTGGAAACACCATATATTTT	CASSQDTGSGNTIYF
TRBV7-9	TRBJ1-2	few	-	TGTGCCAGCAGGGACGGGACTGGAGGGCAGCTAGGGGGCTACACCTTC	CASRDGTGGQLGGYTF
TRBV11-2	TRBJ2-1	-	TRBD1	TGTGCCAGCAGCTCCGGGACAGGGGGTTCCTACAATGAGCAGTTCTTC	CASSSGTGGSYNEQFF